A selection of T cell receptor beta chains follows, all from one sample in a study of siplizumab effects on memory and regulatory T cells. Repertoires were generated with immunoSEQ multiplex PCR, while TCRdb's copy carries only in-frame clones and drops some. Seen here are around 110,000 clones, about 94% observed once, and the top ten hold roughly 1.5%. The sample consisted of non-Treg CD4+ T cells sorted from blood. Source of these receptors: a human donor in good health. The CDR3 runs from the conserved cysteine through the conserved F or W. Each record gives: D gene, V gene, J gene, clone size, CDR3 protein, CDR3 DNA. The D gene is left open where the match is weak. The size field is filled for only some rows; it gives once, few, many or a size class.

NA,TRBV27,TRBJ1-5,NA,CASGQQGANQPQHF,TGTGCGAGCGGGCAACAGGGTGCCAATCAGCCCCAGCATTTT
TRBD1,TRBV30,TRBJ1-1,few,CASLRDRPMNTEAFF,TGTGCCTCCCTACGGGACAGGCCCATGAACACTGAAGCTTTCTTT
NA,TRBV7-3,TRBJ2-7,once,CASSLARNYEQYF,TGTGCCAGCAGCTTAGCCAGGAACTACGAGCAGTACTTC
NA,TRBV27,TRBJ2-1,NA,CASSLLLLPSPYNEQFF,TGTGCCAGCAGTTTACTACTTCTCCCGAGCCCCTACAATGAGCAGTTCTTC
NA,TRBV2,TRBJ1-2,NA,CASSERPGVNGYTF,TGTGCCAGCAGTGAAAGGCCAGGGGTTAATGGCTACACCTTC
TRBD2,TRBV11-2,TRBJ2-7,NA,CASSWGLAGYEQYF,TGTGCCAGCAGCTGGGGACTAGCGGGGTACGAGCAGTACTTC
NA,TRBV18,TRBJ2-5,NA,CASSPAGKETQYF,TGTGCCAGCTCACCTGCAGGAAAAGAGACCCAGTACTTC
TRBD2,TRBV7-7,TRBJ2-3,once,CASSLLAGFSTDTQYF,TGTGCTAGCAGCTTACTAGCGGGCTTTAGCACAGATACGCAGTATTTT
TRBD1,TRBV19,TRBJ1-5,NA,CASRQGGAQPQHF,TGTGCCAGTCGACAGGGGGGTGCTCAGCCTCAGCATTTT
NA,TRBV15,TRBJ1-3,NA,CATSRDSNTIYF,TGTGCCACCAGCAGAGATTCCAACACCATATATTTT
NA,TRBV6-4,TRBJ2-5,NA,CASRRDGSSQETQYF,TGTGCCAGCAGACGGGACGGAAGTAGTCAAGAGACCCAGTACTTC
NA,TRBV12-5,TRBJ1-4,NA,CASGPGVENEKLFF,TGTGCTAGTGGCCCAGGGGTAGAGAATGAAAAACTGTTTTTT
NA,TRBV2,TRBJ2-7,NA,CASSGPSYEQYF,TGTGCCAGCAGTGGGCCCTCCTACGAGCAGTACTTC
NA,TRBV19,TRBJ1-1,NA,CASSITPTDTEAFF,TGTGCCAGTAGTATCACCCCGACGGACACTGAAGCTTTCTTT
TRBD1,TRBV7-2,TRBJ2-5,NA,CASSQDRVGEQYF,TGTGCCAGCAGCCAGGACAGGGTTGGGGAGCAGTACTTC
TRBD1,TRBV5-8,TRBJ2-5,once,CASSLEGQGAETQYF,TGTGCCAGCAGCTTGGAAGGGCAGGGGGCAGAGACCCAGTACTTC
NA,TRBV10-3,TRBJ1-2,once,CAIRGLDYGYTF,TGTGCCATCCGAGGATTGGACTATGGCTACACCTTC
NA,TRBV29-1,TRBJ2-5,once,CSARVGETQYF,TGCAGCGCGAGGGTGGGAGAGACCCAGTACTTC
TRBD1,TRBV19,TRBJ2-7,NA,CASSIPGGSYEQYF,TGTGCCAGTAGTATCCCAGGGGGCTCCTACGAGCAGTACTTC
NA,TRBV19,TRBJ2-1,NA,CASSIWGESSYNEQFF,TGTGCCAGTAGTATCTGGGGCGAAAGCTCCTACAATGAGCAGTTCTTC
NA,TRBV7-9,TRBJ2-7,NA,CASSPGYYEQYF,TGTGCCAGCAGCCCCGGGTACTACGAGCAGTACTTC
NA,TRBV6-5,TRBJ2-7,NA,CASSVRDASYEQYF,TGTGCCAGCAGTGTTCGGGACGCCTCCTACGAGCAGTACTTC
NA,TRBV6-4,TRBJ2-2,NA,CASSVEAYTGELFF,TGTGCCAGCAGTGTCGAGGCGTACACCGGGGAGCTGTTTTTT
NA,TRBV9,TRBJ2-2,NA,CASSAISGSPGELFF,TGTGCCAGCAGCGCCATTTCAGGGAGCCCCGGGGAGCTGTTTTTT
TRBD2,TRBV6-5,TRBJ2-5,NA,CASSYSWEGETQYF,TGTGCCAGCAGTTACTCTTGGGAGGGCGAGACCCAGTACTTC
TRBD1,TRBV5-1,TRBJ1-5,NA,CASSLGTGGNQPQHF,TGCGCCAGCAGCTTGGGGACAGGGGGGAATCAGCCCCAGCATTTT
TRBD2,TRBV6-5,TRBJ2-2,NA,CASSHWTSGTGELFF,TGTGCCAGCAGTCATTGGACTAGCGGGACCGGGGAGCTGTTTTTT
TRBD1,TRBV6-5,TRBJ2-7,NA,CASRTGGTGEYEQYF,TGTGCCAGCAGGACAGGGGGGACAGGGGAATACGAGCAGTACTTC
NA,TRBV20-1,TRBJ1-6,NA,CSARRDSPLHF,TGCAGTGCTAGACGCGATTCACCCCTCCACTTT